A selection of T cell receptor beta chains follows, all from one sample in a study of blood T cell repertoires in COVID-19. Profiling relied on immunoSEQ multiplex PCR, and the TCRdb table lists in-frame clones only, not all of them. Here the sample spans around 450,000 clones, roughly 89% being singletons. The sequencing sample was made of peripheral blood. All receptors come from a woman in her 30s with acute or convalescent COVID-19. Both conserved end residues are part of each CDR3. D genes are given only for firm matches. Clone size is stated in some rows and not others, as once, few, many or a class when expanded.

cdr3_nt: TGTGCCAGCAGCTTTCGCAGCACAAGAGAGGCCCAGTACTTC
cdr3_aa: CASSFRSTREAQYF
clone_size: .
d_call: .
j_call: TRBJ2-5
v_call: TRBV5-4

cdr3_nt: TGTGCCAGTAGTACTCAGGGGGACGAGCAGTACTTC
cdr3_aa: CASSTQGDEQYF
clone_size: few
d_call: TRBD1
j_call: TRBJ2-7
v_call: TRBV19

cdr3_nt: TGTGCCAGCAGTGATGGGAGACAGCCCCAGCATTTT
cdr3_aa: CASSDGRQPQHF
clone_size: .
d_call: .
j_call: TRBJ1-5
v_call: TRBV6-1

cdr3_nt: TGCAGCGTTGCCGGGGACAGGGTGACCGGGGAGCTGTTTTTT
cdr3_aa: CSVAGDRVTGELFF
clone_size: .
d_call: TRBD1
j_call: TRBJ2-2
v_call: TRBV29-1

cdr3_nt: TGTGCCAGCAGTTTGGACAGCCTCGAAGGCCACCGCTCCTACGAGCAGTACTTC
cdr3_aa: CASSLDSLEGHRSYEQYF
clone_size: once
d_call: .
j_call: TRBJ2-7
v_call: TRBV6-2/TRBV6-3

cdr3_nt: TGCCTGGGACAGGGCAACACCGGGGAGCTGTTTTTT
cdr3_aa: CLGQGNTGELFF
clone_size: .
d_call: TRBD1
j_call: TRBJ2-2
v_call: TRBV27

cdr3_nt: TGCGCCAGCAGCCAAGCTCCCCGCGGGGGCCAAGAGACCCAGTACTTC
cdr3_aa: CASSQAPRGGQETQYF
clone_size: .
d_call: TRBD2
j_call: TRBJ2-5
v_call: TRBV4-1

cdr3_nt: TGTGCCAGCAGTTTAATACGCGGGACAGGGCTTAACGATGAGCAGTTCTTC
cdr3_aa: CASSLIRGTGLNDEQFF
clone_size: .
d_call: TRBD1
j_call: TRBJ2-1
v_call: TRBV28

cdr3_nt: TGTGCCAGCAGCGTAGGGGTCGGGGGACGCACAGGCTATGGCTACACCTTC
cdr3_aa: CASSVGVGGRTGYGYTF
clone_size: .
d_call: .
j_call: TRBJ1-2
v_call: TRBV9

cdr3_nt: TGTGCCAGCAGTTTCACTAGCGGGGGGGCTCCCTACAATGAGCAGTTCTTC
cdr3_aa: CASSFTSGGAPYNEQFF
clone_size: .
d_call: TRBD2
j_call: TRBJ2-1
v_call: TRBV27

cdr3_nt: TGTGCCAGCTCACCTTTTTATGTGTTCAGCGGGGAACACAATGAGCAGTTCTTC
cdr3_aa: CASSPFYVFSGEHNEQFF
clone_size: .
d_call: TRBD2
j_call: TRBJ2-1
v_call: TRBV18

cdr3_nt: TGCGCCAGCAGTGAGACAGGGAAGGACACTGAAGCTTTCTTT
cdr3_aa: CASSETGKDTEAFF
clone_size: few
d_call: .
j_call: TRBJ1-1
v_call: TRBV10-1

cdr3_nt: TGTGCCAGCAGCGAGGGACTGACGGGTACTAGCACAGATACGCAGTATTTT
cdr3_aa: CASSEGLTGTSTDTQYF
clone_size: .
d_call: .
j_call: TRBJ2-3
v_call: TRBV5-6

cdr3_nt: TGTGCCAGCAGCATGACTGACAGGGTAGTCAAAGAGACCCAGTACTTC
cdr3_aa: CASSMTDRVVKETQYF
clone_size: .
d_call: TRBD1
j_call: TRBJ2-5
v_call: TRBV5-8

cdr3_nt: TGTGCCAGCAGTTTCTTGCTTGGCGGACAGCGATTAGGCGGGGAGCTGTTTTTT
cdr3_aa: CASSFLLGGQRLGGELFF
clone_size: .
d_call: .
j_call: TRBJ2-2
v_call: TRBV27

cdr3_nt: TGCAGCACTAGCGGGGGGAATGAGCAGTTCTTC
cdr3_aa: CSTSGGNEQFF
clone_size: .
d_call: TRBD2
j_call: TRBJ2-1
v_call: TRBV29-1

cdr3_nt: TGTGCCATCAGTGAATTTAGTGGCGGGGGGGCCGCAGAGACCCAGTACTTC
cdr3_aa: CAISEFSGGGAAETQYF
clone_size: .
d_call: TRBD2
j_call: TRBJ2-5
v_call: TRBV10-3

cdr3_nt: TGTGCCAGCAACACCGGGACTAGCCTCTACGAGCAGTACTTC
cdr3_aa: CASNTGTSLYEQYF
clone_size: once
d_call: TRBD2
j_call: TRBJ2-7
v_call: TRBV6-5

cdr3_nt: TGCAGTGCTAGTAGTGCGGTGGAGACCCAGTACTTC
cdr3_aa: CSASSAVETQYF
clone_size: .
d_call: .
j_call: TRBJ2-5
v_call: TRBV20-1

cdr3_nt: TGTGCCAGCAGCGTGGGGTGGGACAGGGGGTACGAGCAGTACTTC
cdr3_aa: CASSVGWDRGYEQYF
clone_size: .
d_call: TRBD1
j_call: TRBJ2-7
v_call: TRBV5-5

cdr3_nt: TGTGCCTGGAGTGGAACTAGTAAGACCCAGTACTTC
cdr3_aa: CAWSGTSKTQYF
clone_size: .
d_call: .
j_call: TRBJ2-5
v_call: TRBV30

cdr3_nt: TGTGCCAGCAGCCAGGGATTCACAGGGCTGGAGGTCACTGAAGCTTTCTTT
cdr3_aa: CASSQGFTGLEVTEAFF
clone_size: .
d_call: .
j_call: TRBJ1-1
v_call: TRBV3-1/TRBV3-2

cdr3_nt: TGTGCCAGCAGCCCCTCCGGGACAGGGACCAACGAGCAGTACTTC
cdr3_aa: CASSPSGTGTNEQYF
clone_size: .
d_call: TRBD1
j_call: TRBJ2-7
v_call: TRBV9

cdr3_nt: TGTGCCAGTAGTATCCAGCGGGGGGATACGCAGTATTTT
cdr3_aa: CASSIQRGDTQYF
clone_size: .
d_call: TRBD2
j_call: TRBJ2-3
v_call: TRBV19

cdr3_nt: TGTGCCAGCGGATCGAGGCAGAACACTGAAGCTTTCTTT
cdr3_aa: CASGSRQNTEAFF
clone_size: .
d_call: .
j_call: TRBJ1-1
v_call: TRBV2

cdr3_nt: TGCGCCAGCAGCTTGGCACTCCCAGGGTTCGCCACAGATACGCAGTATTTT
cdr3_aa: CASSLALPGFATDTQYF
clone_size: .
d_call: .
j_call: TRBJ2-3
v_call: TRBV5-1

cdr3_nt: TGCAGCGTTGAAGCCAATCCGCGTTTCGATGAGCAGTTCTTC
cdr3_aa: CSVEANPRFDEQFF
clone_size: .
d_call: .
j_call: TRBJ2-1
v_call: TRBV29-1

cdr3_nt: TGTGCCAGCAGCCCCAGGGACAGCAGCAATGAGCAGTTCTTC
cdr3_aa: CASSPRDSSNEQFF
clone_size: .
d_call: TRBD1
j_call: TRBJ2-1
v_call: TRBV11-3

cdr3_nt: TGTGCCAGCAGCTTAGACTCATGGGGGCGGTCACCCCTCCACTTT
cdr3_aa: CASSLDSWGRSPLHF
clone_size: once
d_call: .
j_call: TRBJ1-6
v_call: TRBV11-2

cdr3_nt: TGTGCCAGCAGACACAGGGTGGGGGGGGAGACCCAGTACTTC
cdr3_aa: CASRHRVGGETQYF
clone_size: .
d_call: .
j_call: TRBJ2-5
v_call: TRBV6-5

cdr3_nt: TGTGCCAGCAGCTTGGCCTCGGGGAGTTGCTTCTTC
cdr3_aa: CASSLASGSCFF
clone_size: .
d_call: .
j_call: TRBJ2-1
v_call: TRBV5-6

cdr3_nt: TGTGCCAGCAGTTCAGACTCTAGCTCTGGAAACACCATATATTTT
cdr3_aa: CASSSDSSSGNTIYF
clone_size: .
d_call: .
j_call: TRBJ1-3
v_call: TRBV6-5

cdr3_nt: TGCAGCGTTGGGAGCGGGGGATACACAGATACGCAGTATTTT
cdr3_aa: CSVGSGGYTDTQYF
clone_size: few
d_call: TRBD2
j_call: TRBJ2-3
v_call: TRBV29-1

cdr3_nt: TGTGCCAGCAGTTTTATAAGGGGGCGAACCGGGGAGCTGTTTTTT
cdr3_aa: CASSFIRGRTGELFF
clone_size: .
d_call: TRBD1
j_call: TRBJ2-2
v_call: TRBV28

cdr3_nt: TGTGCCAGCAGAAAACAGGGGAACACTGAAGCTTTCTTT
cdr3_aa: CASRKQGNTEAFF
clone_size: .
d_call: .
j_call: TRBJ1-1
v_call: TRBV6-6

cdr3_nt: TGTGCCAGCGAAAGCGGGACTAGCGGGTCCTACGAGCAGTACTTC
cdr3_aa: CASESGTSGSYEQYF
clone_size: .
d_call: TRBD2
j_call: TRBJ2-7
v_call: TRBV28

cdr3_nt: TGTGCCAGCAGAAACCGGGACACGACCGAAGAGACCCAGTACTTC
cdr3_aa: CASRNRDTTEETQYF
clone_size: .
d_call: .
j_call: TRBJ2-5
v_call: TRBV19

cdr3_nt: TGCAGTGCCCTCCCCTACGAGCAGTACTTC
cdr3_aa: CSALPYEQYF
clone_size: .
d_call: .
j_call: TRBJ2-7
v_call: TRBV20-1

cdr3_nt: TGTGCCAGCAGCAGGGGAGGTAGTGGCTACACCTTC
cdr3_aa: CASSRGGSGYTF
clone_size: .
d_call: .
j_call: TRBJ1-2
v_call: TRBV3-1/TRBV3-2

cdr3_nt: TGTGCCAGCAGCCTTGAAATCGGACTAGCAGGGAGGATACAAGAGACCCAGTACTTC
cdr3_aa: CASSLEIGLAGRIQETQYF
clone_size: .
d_call: TRBD2
j_call: TRBJ2-5
v_call: TRBV7-9

cdr3_nt: TGTGCCAGCAGCTTGCTCTTGGGCTACACCTTC
cdr3_aa: CASSLLLGYTF
clone_size: .
d_call: .
j_call: TRBJ1-2
v_call: TRBV5-8

cdr3_nt: TGTGCCAGCAGCGCTAAAGAGAATGAAAAACTGTTTTTT
cdr3_aa: CASSAKENEKLFF
clone_size: .
d_call: .
j_call: TRBJ1-4
v_call: TRBV5-8

cdr3_nt: TGCGCCAGCAGCCAAATTACAGGGTTCGGTTATGGCTACACCTTC
cdr3_aa: CASSQITGFGYGYTF
clone_size: .
d_call: .
j_call: TRBJ1-2
v_call: TRBV4-1

cdr3_nt: TGTGCCAGCAGCTTACACCCGCCCGGGGGGGCTGCCCATGAGCAGTTCTTC
cdr3_aa: CASSLHPPGGAAHEQFF
clone_size: .
d_call: TRBD2
j_call: TRBJ2-1
v_call: TRBV7-9

cdr3_nt: TGTGCCACTAGCGGGGCGACGGGGACTGAAGCTTTCTTT
cdr3_aa: CATSGATGTEAFF
clone_size: .
d_call: .
j_call: TRBJ1-1
v_call: TRBV10-3

cdr3_nt: TGTGCCAGCAGTTATTTTATGTCACCCCTCCACTTT
cdr3_aa: CASSYFMSPLHF
clone_size: .
d_call: .
j_call: TRBJ1-6
v_call: TRBV6-2/TRBV6-3

cdr3_nt: TGTGCCAGCAGCTTAGGCGGAGGTAGCGGGGCCTTCACAGATACGCAGTATTTT
cdr3_aa: CASSLGGGSGAFTDTQYF
clone_size: .
d_call: TRBD2
j_call: TRBJ2-3
v_call: TRBV7-8

cdr3_nt: TGTGCCAGCAGCTCCCCGACAGGAACCCGTGAGCAGTTCTTC
cdr3_aa: CASSSPTGTREQFF
clone_size: once
d_call: .
j_call: TRBJ2-1
v_call: TRBV6-5

cdr3_nt: TGTGCCAGCAGCTTAACACTCGGGGACACTGAAGCTTTCTTT
cdr3_aa: CASSLTLGDTEAFF
clone_size: .
d_call: .
j_call: TRBJ1-1
v_call: TRBV7-8

cdr3_nt: TGTGCCAGCAGCAGGGGGCGTGGAGTTCAGGGCTACACCTTC
cdr3_aa: CASSRGRGVQGYTF
clone_size: few
d_call: TRBD1
j_call: TRBJ1-2
v_call: TRBV25-1

cdr3_nt: TGTGCCAGCAGCGTAGAGGCGGGGGGGCCGGGAACCGGGGAGCTGTTTTTT
cdr3_aa: CASSVEAGGPGTGELFF
clone_size: .
d_call: TRBD2
j_call: TRBJ2-2
v_call: TRBV9

cdr3_nt: TGTGCCAGCAGCCCCGGGACAGTTAATTCACCCCTCCACTTT
cdr3_aa: CASSPGTVNSPLHF
clone_size: .
d_call: TRBD1
j_call: TRBJ1-6
v_call: TRBV3-1/TRBV3-2

cdr3_nt: TGTGCCAGCAGTTACTCGAAAGGAGGAAATCAGCCCCAGCATTTT
cdr3_aa: CASSYSKGGNQPQHF
clone_size: few
d_call: .
j_call: TRBJ1-5
v_call: TRBV6-5

cdr3_nt: TGCGCCAGCAGCTTGGCTACCGGGACAGGTCTTTTAGAGATCTATGGCTACACCTTC
cdr3_aa: CASSLATGTGLLEIYGYTF
clone_size: .
d_call: TRBD1
j_call: TRBJ1-2
v_call: TRBV5-1